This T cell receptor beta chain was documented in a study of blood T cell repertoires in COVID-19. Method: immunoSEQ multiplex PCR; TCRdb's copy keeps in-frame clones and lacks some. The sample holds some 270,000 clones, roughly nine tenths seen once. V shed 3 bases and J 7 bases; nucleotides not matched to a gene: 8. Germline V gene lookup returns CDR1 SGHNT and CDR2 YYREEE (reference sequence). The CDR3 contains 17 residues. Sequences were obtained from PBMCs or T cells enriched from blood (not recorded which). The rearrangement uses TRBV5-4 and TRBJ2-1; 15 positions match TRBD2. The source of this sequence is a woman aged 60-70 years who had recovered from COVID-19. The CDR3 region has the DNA TGTGCCAGCAGCTACGGACTAGCGGGAGGGCCTTGGAATGAGCAGTTCTTC. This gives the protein CASSYGLAGGPWNEQFF.